These T cell receptor beta chains were read from a single sample in a study of identical twins. Using its own MiXCR run on the 5' RACE reads, TCRdb lists one record per CDR3 protein. The sample has a few hundred thousand distinct CDR3 sequences; 20% to 30% are singletons. A further study also used this sample, focusing on T cells expressing NK-cell markers.

Sample: CD4+ T cells sorted from blood. These receptors originate from a young woman in good health. CDR3s include the opening cysteine and the closing phenylalanine or tryptophan. A D gene is named only where the DNA matches it firmly. Clone size is given for some rows only: seen once, a few or many times, or a class if the clone is expanded.

j_gene: TRBJ2-1; abundance: .; v_gene: TRBV5-1; d_gene: TRBD1; CDR3aa: CASSEALTGGVVDEQFF; CDR3nt: TGCGCCAGCAGCGAGGCGCTGACAGGGGGAGTAGTCGATGAGCAGTTCTTC
j_gene: TRBJ2-1; abundance: few; v_gene: TRBV20-1; d_gene: .; CDR3aa: CSARMGSYSYNEQFF; CDR3nt: TGCAGTGCTAGGATGGGCAGCTACTCCTACAATGAGCAGTTCTTC
j_gene: TRBJ2-1; abundance: few; v_gene: TRBV6-2/TRBV6-3; d_gene: TRBD2; CDR3aa: CASSPISGRDEQFF; CDR3nt: TGTGCCAGCAGCCCGATTAGCGGGAGAGATGAGCAGTTCTTC
j_gene: TRBJ2-7; abundance: .; v_gene: TRBV12-3/TRBV12-4; d_gene: .; CDR3aa: CASRQRGVSYEQYF; CDR3nt: TGTGCCAGCCGTCAGAGGGGAGTCTCCTACGAGCAGTACTTC
j_gene: TRBJ2-1; abundance: few; v_gene: TRBV20-1; d_gene: .; CDR3aa: CSARLGGSYNEQFF; CDR3nt: TGCAGTGCTAGATTGGGGGGCTCCTACAATGAGCAGTTCTTC
j_gene: TRBJ2-5; abundance: .; v_gene: TRBV29-1; d_gene: .; CDR3aa: CSVGTKRQETQYF; CDR3nt: TGCAGCGTTGGGACCAAGAGACAAGAGACCCAGTACTTC
j_gene: TRBJ1-1; abundance: few; v_gene: TRBV10-1; d_gene: .; CDR3aa: CASSESMGEAFF; CDR3nt: TGCGCCAGCAGTGAGTCCATGGGTGAAGCTTTCTTT
j_gene: TRBJ2-2; abundance: .; v_gene: TRBV6-6; d_gene: .; CDR3aa: CAISTSAGELFF; CDR3nt: TGTGCCATCTCGACTTCGGCCGGGGAGCTGTTTTTT
j_gene: TRBJ2-7; abundance: few; v_gene: TRBV18; d_gene: TRBD2; CDR3aa: CASSRGGRVSYEQYF; CDR3nt: TGTGCCAGCTCACGAGGCGGGAGGGTTTCCTACGAGCAGTACTTC
j_gene: TRBJ2-3; abundance: .; v_gene: TRBV20-1; d_gene: .; CDR3aa: CSAPVGGTDTQYF; CDR3nt: TGCAGTGCGCCCGTGGGGGGCACAGATACGCAGTATTTT
j_gene: TRBJ2-3; abundance: .; v_gene: TRBV20-1; d_gene: .; CDR3aa: CSAPCRVTDTQYF; CDR3nt: TGCAGTGCCCCGTGTAGGGTCACAGATACGCAGTATTTT
j_gene: TRBJ1-2; abundance: .; v_gene: TRBV12-3/TRBV12-4; d_gene: TRBD1; CDR3aa: CASSLKGQTTYGYTF; CDR3nt: TGTGCCAGCAGTTTAAAGGGACAGACGACGTATGGCTACACCTTC
j_gene: TRBJ1-1; abundance: few; v_gene: TRBV20-1; d_gene: .; CDR3aa: CSAIFMNTEAFF; CDR3nt: TGCAGTGCTATATTCATGAACACTGAAGCTTTCTTT
j_gene: TRBJ2-7; abundance: many; v_gene: TRBV29-1; d_gene: TRBD1; CDR3aa: CSVGGPGQGGYEQYF; CDR3nt: TGCAGCGTTGGAGGGCCGGGACAGGGGGGCTACGAGCAGTACTTC
j_gene: TRBJ2-5; abundance: many; v_gene: TRBV4-3; d_gene: .; CDR3aa: CASSQDRDETQYF; CDR3nt: TGCGCCAGCAGCCAAGACAGGGATGAGACCCAGTACTTC
j_gene: TRBJ1-2; abundance: few; v_gene: TRBV12-3/TRBV12-4; d_gene: .; CDR3aa: CASSLFRRPPPSNYGYTF; CDR3nt: TGTGCCAGCAGTTTGTTCAGGCGCCCGCCCCCCTCTAACTATGGCTACACCTTC
j_gene: TRBJ1-5; abundance: few; v_gene: TRBV18; d_gene: TRBD1; CDR3aa: CASSPNRGFNQPQHF; CDR3nt: TGTGCCAGCTCACCGAACAGGGGGTTCAATCAGCCCCAGCATTTT
j_gene: TRBJ2-3; abundance: few; v_gene: TRBV5-1; d_gene: TRBD1; CDR3aa: CASSLGTGGVTDTQYF; CDR3nt: TGCGCCAGCAGCTTGGGCACAGGGGGAGTCACAGATACGCAGTATTTT
j_gene: TRBJ2-3; abundance: .; v_gene: TRBV7-2; d_gene: .; CDR3aa: CASSLVRAGTADTQYF; CDR3nt: TGTGCCAGCAGCTTAGTGAGGGCGGGGACGGCAGATACGCAGTATTTT
j_gene: TRBJ2-2; abundance: .; v_gene: TRBV19; d_gene: .; CDR3aa: CASSGDWVAGELFF; CDR3nt: TGTGCCAGTAGTGGGGACTGGGTAGCCGGGGAGCTGTTTTTT
j_gene: TRBJ2-1; abundance: .; v_gene: TRBV29-1; d_gene: TRBD2; CDR3aa: CSVVAGGTYNEQFF; CDR3nt: TGCAGCGTAGTAGCGGGGGGCACCTACAATGAGCAGTTCTTC
j_gene: TRBJ2-7; abundance: .; v_gene: TRBV5-1; d_gene: .; CDR3aa: CASSLRELREGPYEQYF; CDR3nt: TGCGCCAGCAGCTTGCGGGAGCTTCGAGAGGGACCCTACGAGCAGTACTTC
j_gene: TRBJ2-3; abundance: .; v_gene: TRBV20-1; d_gene: .; CDR3aa: CSASPIQPTDTQYF; CDR3nt: TGCAGTGCTAGTCCTATCCAACCAACAGATACGCAGTATTTT
j_gene: TRBJ2-3; abundance: .; v_gene: TRBV6-6; d_gene: .; CDR3aa: CASTPSGTDTQYF; CDR3nt: TGTGCCAGCACCCCGTCGGGCACAGATACGCAGTATTTT
j_gene: TRBJ2-5; abundance: .; v_gene: TRBV7-2; d_gene: TRBD2; CDR3aa: CASSLAGLAGVAGTQYF; CDR3nt: TGTGCCAGCAGCCTAGCCGGGCTAGCGGGAGTAGCAGGGACCCAGTACTTC
j_gene: TRBJ2-2; abundance: .; v_gene: TRBV7-9; d_gene: .; CDR3aa: CASSQDGAGELFF; CDR3nt: TGTGCCAGCAGCCAGGACGGGGCCGGGGAGCTGTTTTTC
j_gene: TRBJ1-4; abundance: .; v_gene: TRBV5-1; d_gene: TRBD1; CDR3aa: CASSSDRGGEKLFF; CDR3nt: TGCGCCAGCAGTTCGGACAGGGGGGGGGAAAAACTGTTTTTT
j_gene: TRBJ2-5; abundance: few; v_gene: TRBV5-1; d_gene: .; CDR3aa: CASTGDTAGETQYF; CDR3nt: TGCGCCAGCACTGGGGACACAGCGGGGGAGACCCAGTACTTC
j_gene: TRBJ1-1; abundance: few; v_gene: TRBV3-1; d_gene: TRBD1; CDR3aa: CASRPGTGVTEAFF; CDR3nt: TGTGCCAGCAGGCCCGGGACAGGGGTCACTGAAGCTTTCTTT
j_gene: TRBJ2-7; abundance: few; v_gene: TRBV11-2; d_gene: TRBD1; CDR3aa: CASSSAGGEQYF; CDR3nt: TGTGCCAGCAGCTCGGCAGGGGGCGAGCAGTACTTC
j_gene: TRBJ1-1; abundance: .; v_gene: TRBV9; d_gene: .; CDR3aa: CASSVESQGSEAFF; CDR3nt: TGTGCCAGCAGCGTAGAATCGCAGGGATCTGAAGCTTTCTTT
j_gene: TRBJ1-5; abundance: few; v_gene: TRBV9; d_gene: .; CDR3aa: CASSGGGNPYINQPQHF; CDR3nt: TGTGCCAGCAGCGGCGGAGGCAACCCCTATATAAATCAGCCCCAGCATTTT
j_gene: TRBJ2-2; abundance: .; v_gene: TRBV7-2; d_gene: TRBD1; CDR3aa: CASTQDRGGTGELFF; CDR3nt: TGTGCCAGCACCCAGGACAGGGGAGGTACCGGGGAGCTGTTTTTT
j_gene: TRBJ2-1; abundance: .; v_gene: TRBV11-3; d_gene: .; CDR3aa: CARTVPGLRGNEQFF; CDR3nt: TGTGCCAGGACCGTCCCGGGACTCAGGGGTAATGAGCAGTTCTTC
j_gene: TRBJ2-5; abundance: .; v_gene: TRBV6-1; d_gene: TRBD1; CDR3aa: CASSRGGGPQETQYF; CDR3nt: TGTGCCAGCAGCCGAGGGGGCGGACCCCAAGAGACCCAGTACTTC